The 2 T cell receptor beta chains below come from one sample, sequenced in a study of T cell responses to AZD1222 COVID-19 vaccine. TCRdb's copy holds only in-frame clones and misses some; the assay was immunoSEQ multiplex PCR. The repertoire holds some 200,000 clones, with 90% to 95% as singletons. Sequences were derived from peripheral blood, sampled on day 0 of AZD1222 vaccination. Every receptor here comes from an adult in good health.

This chain links TRBV19 with TRBJ2-7; possible D gene TRBD2, 6 bases. The V and J ends lost 8 bases and 0 bases respectively, with 11 bases between them. The CDR3 is made up of 13 amino acids. Germline CDR1 and CDR2: LNHDA and SQIVND (reference sequence). The CDR3 coding sequence is TGTGCCAGTCTTAGCGGAGACTCCTACGAGCAGTACTTC. Residues: CASLSGDSYEQYF.

The rearrangement joins TRBV4-1 to TRBJ1-1; 7 bases align to TRBD1. Per the germline V gene, CDR1 is MGHRA and CDR2 is YSYEKL. Trimming took 4 bases from V and 5 from J; bases not matched to a gene: 19. The CDR3 runs 18 residues. This CDR3 is CASSPLVSGRGRETEAFF. The CDR3 coding sequence is TGCGCCAGCAGCCCTCTAGTAAGTGGTAGGGGGCGCGAAACTGAAGCTTTCTTT.